This T cell receptor beta chain stems from a study of shared clonotypes between healthy human individuals. Study details: The plates for each donor numbered three CD4 naive, three CD4 memory, two CD8 naive and one CD8 memory.

Study-level findings and limits: The expectation was that sequencing depth would affect clonotype sharing among donors.

The germline V gene encodes CDR1 LGHNT and CDR2 FRNRAP. The CDR3 covers 11 residues. V was shortened by 4 bases and J by 3 bases, with 3 bases between the two germline ends. Adult donors, all healthy and HIV-negative, had no recent acute infections or vaccinations. With regard to this clone: The antigen remains undetermined. Other DNA sequences in the sample encode the same CDR3.

At a deep level, the assay was run. Sequencing was performed with immunoSEQ multiplex PCR; in TCRdb, only in-frame clones are kept and a portion is missing. The table records roughly 1,500,000 clones, about 98.5% of them present only once. This TCR came from a man aged 30 to 45 in good health. Sample: naive CD4+ T cells sorted from blood. Subset given: CD45RA+ positively selected. The V call is TRBV12-5, the J call TRBJ1-1, with unresolved D. The CDR3: CASGYDTEAFF. Written as DNA, the CDR3 is TGTGCTAGTGGTTATGACACTGAAGCTTTCTTT. The full variable domain, with the rest looked up from reference TRBV12-5 and TRBJ1-1, is DARVTQTPRHKVTEMGQEVTMRCQPILGHNTVFWYRQTMMQGLELLAYFRNRAPLDDSGMPKDRFSAEMPDATLATLKIQPSEPRDSAVYFCASGYDTEAFFGQGTRLTVV.